This entry lists 8 T cell receptor beta chains sequenced from one sample in a study of vaccination effects on CD4 cells after COVID-19. Produced via immunoSEQ multiplex PCR; TCRdb's table is partial and in-frame only. The sample lists tens of thousands of clones, about three quarters seen once, with 1% to 1.5% in the top ten. Expansion of antigen-specific CD4+ T cells with viral peptide pools was carried out by the ViraFEST assay before sequencing. The culture ran for roughly 10 days before CD4+ T cells were isolated. Two doses of BNT162b2 or mRNA-1273 vaccine were administered to participants. These receptors lack a known antigen. The sequencing here drew on CD4+ T cells from PBMCs cultured with HCoV-229E spike peptides, taken after COVID-19 vaccination. The source is a human donor who received a COVID-19 vaccine.

V usage is TRBV7-4 and J usage is TRBJ2-7; TRBD2 is a possible D gene (5 bases). Looked up from germline, CDR1 is SGHVT and CDR2 is SQSDAQ. V gave up 3 bases and J gave up 2 bases, with 26 bases separating them. There are 19 residues in the CDR3. For the CDR3, the DNA is TGTGCCAGCAGCTTCCCCCTGCCATCGGACGGCGGGCCAACCTACGAGCAGTACGTC. It translates to CASSFPLPSDGGPTYEQYV.

The chain links TRBV3-1 (or the pseudogene TRBV3-2) to TRBJ1-1; no clear D. V was cut by 4 bases and J by 0 bases, with 9 bases left in between. CDR3 length: 14 residues. Per germline, CDR1 LGHDT and CDR2 YNNKEL (reference sequence). CDR3 protein: CASSPVAMNTEAFF. CDR3 nucleotides: TGTGCCAGCAGCCCAGTTGCTATGAACACTGAAGCTTTCTTT.

There are a few counts of this clone. This chain joins TRBV2 and TRBJ2-5, with no clear D. The CDR3 is 11 residues long. Germline CDR1 reads SNHLY; CDR2 reads FYNNEI. The V end lost 7 bases, the J end lost 5 bases, and 8 bases lay between the germline ends. DNA for the CDR3: TGTGCCAGCACCTCCGGGGAGACCCAGTACTTC. The encoded protein is CASTSGETQYF.

This clone was picked up one time. The chain has TRBV5-5 and TRBJ2-1; D is uncertain. Per germline, CDR1 SGHKS and CDR2 YYEKEE (reference sequence). CDR3 length: 15 residues. V was trimmed by 2 bases and J by 2 bases, leaving 11 bases between them. CDR3 sequence (DNA): TGTGCCAGCAGCTTCGGGCTTAGCACCTACAATGAGCAGTTCTTC. It translates to CASSFGLSTYNEQFF. Based on the CDR3 plus reference TRBV5-5 and TRBJ2-1, the full variable domain is DAGVTQSPTHLIKTRGQQVTLRCSPISGHKSVSWYQQVLGQGPQFIFQYYEKEERGRGNFPDRFSARQFPNYSSELNVNALLLGDSALYLCASSFGLSTYNEQFFGPGTRLTVL.

J is TRBJ2-1 and V is TRBV24-1; D is ambiguous. This CDR3 region has 16 residues. Germline V gene sequence: CDR1 KGHDR, CDR2 SFDVKD. The germline V and J ends were trimmed by 1 base and 3 bases, with 12 bases remaining between them. This CDR3 reads CATSDFQSDIYNEQFF. CDR3 nucleotides: TGTGCCACCAGTGATTTCCAAAGCGATATCTACAATGAGCAGTTCTTC.

This clone was detected a few times. This chain uses TRBV5-1 with TRBJ2-6; D is possibly TRBD1 (5 bases). The V gene's germline CDR1 is SGHRS and CDR2 YFSETQ. This CDR3 spans 14 amino acids. V lost 4 bases, J lost 1 base, and 6 bases lay in between. In DNA, the CDR3 is TGCGCCAGCAGCGGACAATCTGGGGCCAACGTCCTGACTTTC. Its protein is CASSGQSGANVLTF. The full variable domain, with the rest looked up from reference TRBV5-1 and TRBJ2-6, is KAGVTQTPRYLIKTRGQQVTLSCSPISGHRSVSWYQQTPGQGLQFLFEYFSETQRNKGNFPGRFSGRQFSNSRSEMNVSTLELGDSALYLCASSGQSGANVLTFGAGSRLTVL.

The chain joins TRBV5-4 to TRBJ1-1, with TRBD1 matching 10 bases. Germline V gene data show CDR1 as SGHNT and CDR2 as YYREEE (reference sequence). The V gene end was trimmed by 4 bases and the J gene end by 5 bases; junction bases not matched to a gene: 8. The CDR3 is made up of 15 amino acids. This CDR3 reads CASSQGDRGLTEAFF. The CDR3 DNA sequence: TGTGCCAGCAGCCAAGGGGACAGGGGCCTGACTGAAGCTTTCTTT.

The chain carries TRBV2 and TRBJ1-2; D might be TRBD1 (5 bases). CDR1 SNHLY and CDR2 FYNNEI come from the germline V gene. With 6 bases removed from V and 4 bases from J, the gap between germline ends came to 9 bases. CDR3 length: 12 residues. CDR3 coding DNA: TGTGCCAGCAGAGACCAGGGCTATGGCTACACCTTC. Translated, it gives CASRDQGYGYTF.